This T cell receptor (beta chain) was found in a study of T cell repertoires in cytomegalovirus infection. For the study at large: Public TCR beta signatures indicated both CMV infection and matching HLA type.

MiXCR, run by TCRdb on the reads, gives a single entry per CDR3 protein. The data contain about 5,700 distinct CDR3 sequences, around 59% of them singletons. Worth noting for this clonotype: As yet, its antigen is unknown.

CDR3 length equals 12 residues. CDR1 is MDHEN and CDR2 is SYDVKM in the germline V gene. The ends lost 6 bases at V and 9 bases at J; junction bases unmatched: 7. Input material: PBMCs, sequenced either directly or after in vitro stimulation (not recorded which). The V call is TRBV28, the J call TRBJ1-1; 7 nucleotides line up with TRBD1. This TCR derives from a human donor in good health (CMV status not recorded). Some clones in this sample may be carry-over from other donors' samples. Written as DNA, the CDR3 is TGTGCCAGCAGCCTGACAGGGCGCAAAGCTTTCTTT. Translated: CASSLTGRKAFF.